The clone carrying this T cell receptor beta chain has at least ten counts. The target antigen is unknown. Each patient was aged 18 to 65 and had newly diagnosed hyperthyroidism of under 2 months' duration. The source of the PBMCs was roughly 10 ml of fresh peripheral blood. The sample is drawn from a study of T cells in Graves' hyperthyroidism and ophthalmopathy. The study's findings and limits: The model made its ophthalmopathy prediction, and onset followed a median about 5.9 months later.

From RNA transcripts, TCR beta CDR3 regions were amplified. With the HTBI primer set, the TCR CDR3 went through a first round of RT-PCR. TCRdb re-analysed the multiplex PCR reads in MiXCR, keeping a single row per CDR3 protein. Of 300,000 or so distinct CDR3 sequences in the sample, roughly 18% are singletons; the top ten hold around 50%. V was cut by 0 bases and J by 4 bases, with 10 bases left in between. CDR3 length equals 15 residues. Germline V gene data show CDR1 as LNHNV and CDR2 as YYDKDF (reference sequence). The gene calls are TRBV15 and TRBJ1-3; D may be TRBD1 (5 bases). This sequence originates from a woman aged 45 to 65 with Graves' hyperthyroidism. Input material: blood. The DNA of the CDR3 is TGTGCCACCAGCAGAGAAGGGGAAGCCGGAAACACCATATATTTT. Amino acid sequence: CATSREGEAGNTIYF.